The 21 T cell receptor beta chains in this list originate from one sample, sequenced in a study of blood T cell repertoires in COVID-19. Libraries were prepared by immunoSEQ multiplex PCR; TCRdb keeps only in-frame clonotypes and omits some of them. The sample lists 30,000 to 35,000 clones; approximately 89% were seen once. Specimen: peripheral blood. These receptors all stem from a man older than 75 with acute or convalescent COVID-19.

The sample holds one count of this clone. This sequence joins TRBV7-2 and TRBJ1-2, with a possible D match to TRBD1 (6 bases). The CDR3 totals 15 residues. The V gene's germline CDR1 is SGHTA and CDR2 FQGNSA. V was shortened by 1 base and J by 4 bases, with 13 bases between the two germline ends. CDR3 sequence reads: CASSLGEQGLYGYTF. The CDR3 DNA follows: TGTGCCAGCAGCTTAGGAGAACAGGGTCTCTATGGCTACACCTTC.

This chain connects TRBV14 to TRBJ1-2, with 9 bases that match TRBD1. This CDR3 has 15 residues. The germline V gene encodes CDR1 SGHDN and CDR2 FVKESK. Trimming at V came to 4 bases and at J to 0 bases, leaving 3 bases not matched to a gene. The CDR3 protein is CASSPGTGSNYGYTF. CDR3 nucleotides: TGTGCCAGCAGCCCGGGGACAGGGTCTAACTATGGCTACACCTTC.

This chain uses TRBV5-1 with TRBJ2-7; 8 nucleotides line up with TRBD1. The CDR3 consists of 16 residues. Losses at the gene ends were 6 bases for V and 2 bases for J; bases not matched to a gene: 13. The V gene's germline CDR1 is SGHRS and CDR2 YFSETQ. This CDR3 is CASTEEDRATPYEQYF. Here the CDR3 DNA reads TGCGCCAGCACCGAGGAGGACAGGGCAACCCCCTACGAGCAGTACTTC. Filled out from reference TRBV5-1 and TRBJ2-7, the complete variable domain reads KAGVTQTPRYLIKTRGQQVTLSCSPISGHRSVSWYQQTPGQGLQFLFEYFSETQRNKGNFPGRFSGRQFSNSRSEMNVSTLELGDSALYLCASTEEDRATPYEQYFGPGTRLTVT.

This clone was counted a single time. CDR3: CAISLRQTPLEQYF. The CDR3 DNA sequence: TGTGCCATCAGCCTTCGACAGACCCCTCTCGAGCAGTACTTC. The rearrangement uses TRBV10-3 and TRBJ2-7; a weak D match, TRBD1 (5 bases). Between the trimmed V and J ends, which lost 6 bases and 6 bases, there was a span of 18 bases. CDR3 size: 14 residues. Germline values: CDR1 ENHRY, CDR2 SYGVKD.

V and J are TRBV28 and TRBJ1-1; D is undetermined. The germline V and J ends were trimmed by 9 bases and 3 bases, with 26 bases remaining between them. CDR3 size: 17 residues. Germline lookup yields CDR1 MDHEN and CDR2 SYDVKM. The CDR3 spells CASSTLGSFPNHTEAFF. The CDR3 DNA sequence: TGTGCCAGTTCAACACTCGGGTCCTTCCCAAACCACACTGAAGCTTTCTTT.

This chain links TRBV7-2 with TRBJ1-5; D remains ambiguous. Germline CDR1 SGHTA, CDR2 FQGNSA. Trimming took off 2 bases at V and 1 base at J, with 3 bases between the two ends. The CDR3 is 13 residues long. In nucleotides, the CDR3 is TGTGCCAGCAGCTTAACAAGCAATCAGCCCCAGCATTTT. The encoded protein is CASSLTSNQPQHF. Using reference TRBV7-2 and TRBJ1-5 for the parts outside the CDR3, the full variable domain is GAGVSQSPSNKVTEKGKDVELRCDPISGHTALYWYRQSLGQGLEFLIYFQGNSAPDKSGLPSDRFSAERTGGSVSTLTIQRTQQEDSAVYLCASSLTSNQPQHFGDGTRLSIL.

V gene TRBV30 combines with J gene TRBJ1-1, with D possibly being TRBD1 (5 bases). V lost 3 bases, J lost 7 bases, and 15 bases lay in between. The CDR3 is 13 residues long. Per the germline V gene, CDR1 is GTSNPN and CDR2 is SVGIG (reference sequence). The DNA for the CDR3 is TGTGCCTGGAGGTCCAACGGCGGGGGTGAAGCTTTCTTT. Translating it yields CAWRSNGGGEAFF.

This chain uses TRBV4-1 with TRBJ2-2; maybe TRBD2 (6 bases). Between the trimmed V and J ends, which lost 3 bases and 2 bases, there was a span of 19 bases. CDR1 and CDR2 from the germline V gene are MGHRA and YSYEKL. This CDR3 is 18 amino acids long. Here the CDR3 reads CASSQGRPVSLNTGELFF. The CDR3 DNA reads TGCGCCAGCAGCCAGGGGAGGCCGGTTAGTCTTAACACCGGGGAGCTGTTTTTT.

The gene calls are TRBV5-6 and TRBJ2-1; tentatively, D is TRBD1 (6 bases). V lost 0 bases and J lost 4, with 11 bases in between. The CDR3 loop spans 15 amino acids. CDR1 SGHDT and CDR2 YYEEEE come from the germline V gene. The DNA of the CDR3 is TGTGCCAGCAGCTTGGGACAGGCCCATTACAATGAGCAGTTCTTC. Translating gives CASSLGQAHYNEQFF.

This chain joins TRBV2 and TRBJ1-1; TRBD1 aligns across 9 bases. Germline assignment: CDR1 SNHLY and CDR2 FYNNEI. V was pared by 6 bases and J by 1 base, with 6 bases of the junction left unmatched. The CDR3 loop spans 15 amino acids. The CDR3, as DNA: TGTGCCAGCAGGGACAGGGGAAGAGGGAACACTGAAGCTTTCTTT. Its translation: CASRDRGRGNTEAFF.

There are a few counts of this clone. The sample contains more than one DNA sequence encoding this CDR3. The chain combines TRBV7-2 with TRBJ2-5; 7 nucleotides align to TRBD1. This CDR3 has 14 amino acids. Germline loops: CDR1 SGHTA, CDR2 FQGNSA. Germline trimming cut 5 bases from V and 0 bases from J; bases unmatched to any gene: 3. CDR3 residues: CASSLDRYQETQYF. The CDR3 DNA reads TGTGCCAGCAGCCTGGACAGGTACCAAGAGACCCAGTACTTC.

This chain connects TRBV11-3 to TRBJ1-1; 8 bases are shared with TRBD1. This CDR3 region has 15 residues. Germline CDR1 reads SGHNT; CDR2 reads YENEEA. V lost 3 bases, J lost 3 bases, and 6 bases stayed unmatched. CDR3 region: CASSLMTGADTEAFF. CDR3 sequence (DNA): TGTGCCAGCAGCTTGATGACAGGGGCTGACACTGAAGCTTTCTTT.

This clone has only one observation. This sequence joins TRBV5-1 and TRBJ1-4; D call uncertain. CDR1 is SGHRS and CDR2 is YFSETQ in the germline V gene. There are 14 residues in the CDR3. V lost 3 bases to trimming and J lost 6 bases, with 12 bases between them. The CDR3 DNA is TGCGCCAGCAGCTCCGGTTTTTTCGATGAAAAACTGTTTTTT. Protein sequence: CASSSGFFDEKLFF.

The V call is TRBV5-1, the J call TRBJ1-6, with unresolved D. The germline V gene encodes CDR1 SGHRS and CDR2 YFSETQ. The CDR3 consists of 14 residues. The V and J ends lost 0 bases and 7 bases respectively, with 8 bases between them. The CDR3 sequence is CASSLGPGNSPLHF. CDR3 bases: TGCGCCAGCAGCTTGGGTCCGGGGAATTCACCCCTCCACTTT.

The chain has TRBV7-9 and TRBJ2-7, with 7 positions matching TRBD2. This CDR3 has 15 residues. Germline V CDR1 and CDR2: SEHNR, FQNEAQ (reference sequence). V shed 5 bases, J shed 4 bases, and the junction held 11 bases outside the gene matches. The CDR3 spells CASSAPGGGLYEQYF. DNA for the CDR3: TGTGCCAGCAGCGCGCCGGGAGGCGGCCTTTACGAGCAGTACTTC. The entire variable domain, with the rest obtained from reference TRBV7-9 and TRBJ2-7, is as follows: DTGVSQNPRHKITKRGQNVTFRCDPISEHNRLYWYRQTLGQGPEFLTYFQNEAQLEKSRLLSDRFSAERPKGSFSTLEIQRTEQGDSAMYLCASSAPGGGLYEQYFGPGTRLTVT.

CDR3 nucleotides: TGTGCCTGGAGTAAGGGGGCTGACACTGAAGCTTTCTTT. Its protein product is CAWSKGADTEAFF. V and J are TRBV30 and TRBJ1-1, with 7 bases fitting TRBD1. The V gene's germline CDR1 is GTSNPN and CDR2 SVGIG (reference sequence). The J segment lost 3 bases and the V segment lost 2 bases, leaving 3 bases of the junction unmatched. The CDR3 is made up of 13 amino acids.

Note on this clone: Other DNA sequences within the sample encode an identical CDR3. The V and J genes are TRBV9 and TRBJ1-2; no reliable D call. Trimming shortened V by 2 bases and J by 2 bases, and 7 bases separated the two germline ends. Germline loops: CDR1 SGDLS, CDR2 YYNGEE. The CDR3 is 13 amino acids. The CDR3 region is CASSVTGNYGYTF. The CDR3 nucleotides read TGTGCCAGCAGCGTGACGGGAAACTATGGCTACACCTTC. Filled out from reference TRBV9 and TRBJ1-2, the complete variable domain reads DSGVTQTPKHLITATGQRVTLRCSPRSGDLSVYWYQQSLDQGLQFLIQYYNGEERAKGNILERFSAQQFPDLHSELNLSSLELGDSALYFCASSVTGNYGYTFGSGTRLTVV.

V gene TRBV5-6 combines with J gene TRBJ2-7; a weak D match, TRBD1 (6 bases). The CDR3 is 12 amino acids. V lost 3 bases and J 4 bases, leaving 8 bases between the germline ends. Germline V gene sequence: CDR1 SGHDT, CDR2 YYEEEE. The CDR3, as DNA: TGTGCCAGCAGCTCCAGGGGATACGAGCAGTACTTC. It is translated as CASSSRGYEQYF.

The J gene is TRBJ2-6, the V gene TRBV10-2, with D perhaps TRBD2 (6 bases). This CDR3 is 17 amino acids long. The V gene lost 3 bases and the J gene lost 3 bases, with 15 bases spanning the gap. The germline gives CDR1 WSHSY, CDR2 SAAADI. The CDR3 coding sequence is TGCGCCAGCAGTGACCCGGGGGAGAGGGGTGGGGCCAACGTCCTGACTTTC. It codes for CASSDPGERGGANVLTF.

This chain connects TRBV4-2 to TRBJ2-2; perhaps TRBD2 as D (6 bases). Trimming left V 4 bases short and J 0 bases short, with 12 bases between. Germline CDR1 and CDR2: LGHNA and YNFKEQ. The CDR3 loop spans 16 amino acids. The CDR3 DNA reads TGTGCCAGCAGCCTCCGCGGGACGGCGAACACCGGGGAGCTGTTTTTT. This gives the protein CASSLRGTANTGELFF.

J is TRBJ1-1 and V is TRBV5-1; D is uncertain. Per germline, CDR1 SGHRS and CDR2 YFSETQ. This CDR3 has 16 residues. The V and J ends lost 1 base and 5 bases respectively, with 18 bases between them. CDR3 residues: CASSLHTRGPRTEAFF. The CDR3, as DNA: TGCGCCAGCAGCTTGCACACTCGCGGCCCTAGGACTGAAGCTTTCTTT.